This passage covers 22 T cell receptor beta chains from one sample sequenced in a study of blood T cells in healthy people across ages. Together with a sample-barcoded 5' primer, a J-beta primer mix was included in a second PCR lasting about 6 to 12 cycles. One entry per CDR3 protein results from TCRdb running MiXCR on the 5' RACE reads. The sample contains around 1.5 million distinct CDR3 sequences, 59% of which appear only once. The sample consisted of blood. These receptors all stem from a man younger than 30 in good health.

J is TRBJ2-7 and V is TRBV6-5, with D unclear. Germline lookup yields CDR1 MNHEY and CDR2 SVGAGI. The CDR3 has 15 residues. With 2 bases removed from V and 0 bases from J, the gap between germline ends came to 11 bases. In nucleotides, the CDR3 is TGTGCCAGCAGTTACGCTATAGACGACTCCTACGAGCAGTACTTC. Encoded protein: CASSYAIDDSYEQYF.

The V and J genes are TRBV20-1 and TRBJ2-1; D uncertain. V lost 6 bases, J lost 3 bases, and 15 bases lay in between. From germline, CDR1 is DFQATT and CDR2 SNEGSKA (reference sequence). The CDR3 extends over 14 amino acids. The CDR3 DNA sequence: TGCAGTGCCCAGCGTGGTGCGGTCTACAATGAGCAGTTCTTC. Translation gives CSAQRGAVYNEQFF.

This chain uses TRBV6-5 with TRBJ1-1; possible D gene TRBD1, 5 bases. The CDR3 sequence is 14 residues long. CDR1 and CDR2 from the germline V gene are MNHEY and SVGAGI. The ends were cut back, 2 bases at V and 5 bases at J, with 12 bases in the middle. CDR3 sequence (DNA): TGTGCCAGCAGTTACAAATGGGGCGGAACTGAAGCTTTCTTT. It codes for CASSYKWGGTEAFF.

The V gene is TRBV6-6, the J gene TRBJ2-7, with a tentative D call TRBD1 (5 bases). The CDR3 consists of 14 residues. V was shortened by 4 bases and J by 3 bases, with 13 bases between the two germline ends. Germline V gene data show CDR1 as MNHNY and CDR2 as SVGAGI (reference sequence). The CDR3 DNA is TGTGCCAGCAGTTTCCAGGGTTTAGACTACGAGCAGTACTTC. Residues: CASSFQGLDYEQYF.

The V call is TRBV12-3 or TRBV12-4, the J call TRBJ2-7; TRBD2 is a possible D gene (6 bases). Trimming cost V 3 bases and J 1 base, with 13 bases left between them. The length of the CDR3 is 15 residues. The CDR3 loop reads CASSFIAGRSYEQYF. Written as DNA, the CDR3 is TGTGCCAGCAGTTTTATTGCAGGGAGGTCCTACGAGCAGTACTTC.

This clonotype was seen only a few times. The gene calls are TRBV29-1 and TRBJ2-4, with TRBD1 identical over 7 bases. TRBJ2-7 matches the DNA end more closely, so the J call is doubtful. The CDR3 has 13 amino acids. CDR1 is SQVTM, CDR2 ANQGSEA, per germline. CDR3 protein: CSVDMGQSHEQYF. The CDR3 nucleotides read TGCAGCGTTGATATGGGACAGTCTCACGAGCAGTACTTC.

The chain links TRBV4-2 to TRBJ2-1; 10 nucleotides align to TRBD1. The trim removed 0 bases at V and 8 bases at J, leaving 4 bases unmatched. CDR1 is LGHNA, CDR2 YNFKEQ, per germline. The CDR3 runs to 15 residues. Here the CDR3 DNA reads TGTGCCAGCAGCCAAGACCGGGACAGGGGCTATGAGCAGTTCTTC. Its translation: CASSQDRDRGYEQFF.

V gene TRBV15 combines with J gene TRBJ2-1; D may correspond to TRBD1 or TRBD2 (5 bases each). The germline V gene has CDR1 LNHNV and CDR2 YYDKDF (reference sequence). Trimming stripped 1 base from V and 0 bases from J, with 13 bases between. This CDR3 is 17 amino acids long. CDR3 bases: TGTGCCACCAGCAGAGTATTGGGGACCTTCTCCTACAATGAGCAGTTCTTC. It yields the protein CATSRVLGTFSYNEQFF.

This chain connects TRBV13 to TRBJ2-7; D possibly uses TRBD1 or TRBD2 (5 bases each). Trimming shortened V by 5 bases and J by 3 bases, and 14 bases separated the two germline ends. Germline V gene sequence: CDR1 PRHDT, CDR2 FYEKMQ (reference sequence). This CDR3 has 14 residues. CDR3 in DNA: TGTGCCAGCAGCCCGAACCGGGGCGTCTACGAGCAGTACTTC. It is translated as CASSPNRGVYEQYF.

The chain joins TRBV5-5 to TRBJ2-6; 9 nucleotides agree with TRBD1. The germline CDR1 and CDR2 sequences are SGHKS and YYEKEE (reference sequence). This CDR3 has 17 residues. J lost 6 bases, V lost 6 bases, and 13 bases had no gene match. CDR3 DNA: TGTGCCAGCAACAAGGGACAGGGAATTAGGTCGGCCAACGTCCTGACTTTC. Protein product: CASNKGQGIRSANVLTF. The complete variable domain, with remaining parts taken from reference TRBV5-5 and TRBJ2-6, reads DAGVTQSPTHLIKTRGQQVTLRCSPISGHKSVSWYQQVLGQGPQFIFQYYEKEERGRGNFPDRFSARQFPNYSSELNVNALLLGDSALYLCASNKGQGIRSANVLTFGAGSRLTVL.

The chain is built from TRBV9 and TRBJ1-1, with 10 bases lining up with TRBD1. Losses at the gene ends were 3 bases for V and 6 bases for J; bases not matched to a gene: 11. CDR3 length equals 16 residues. Germline lookup yields CDR1 SGDLS and CDR2 YYNGEE. The CDR3 bases are TGTGCCAGCAGCGCTGGGACAGGGGAGCCAAGGGCTGAAGCTTTCTTT. Translation: CASSAGTGEPRAEAFF.

About this clonotype: At one of its ends the junction is not consistent with the germline gene, which may arise from a read error. This chain links TRBV6-5 with TRBJ2-7; D could derive from TRBD1 or TRBD2 (5 bases each). The CDR3 covers 16 residues. Germline-derived CDR1 and CDR2 are MNHEY and SVGAGI. The CDR3 sequence: CASSFIRDGIFYGQYF. DNA for the CDR3: TGTGCCAGCAGTTTCATCCGGGACGGAATATTTTACGGGCAGTACTTC.

The sample holds one count of this clonotype. J is TRBJ1-2 and V is TRBV4-1; 8 nucleotides line up with TRBD1. CDR1 and CDR2 from the germline V gene are MGHRA and YSYEKL. The CDR3 is 17 residues long. The J segment lost 1 base and the V segment lost 0 bases, leaving 7 bases of the junction unmatched. The CDR3 coding sequence is TGCGCCAGCAGCCAAGATGGCGGTGACAGGGGTAACTATGGCTACACCTTC. Protein sequence: CASSQDGGDRGNYGYTF.

There are a few counts of this clonotype. This chain uses TRBV4-1 with TRBJ2-7; D is ambiguous. The V gene's germline CDR1 is MGHRA and CDR2 YSYEKL. The CDR3 is 16 residues long. Trimming took off 0 bases at V and 0 bases at J, with 12 bases between the two ends. CDR3 in amino acids: CASSQDYSLNSYEQYF. The CDR3 nucleotides read TGCGCCAGCAGCCAAGACTATTCCCTAAACTCCTACGAGCAGTACTTC.

The chain is built from TRBV6-5 and TRBJ1-4, with unresolved D. The CDR3 spans 16 residues. The V end was cut by 0 bases, the J end by 4 bases, with 12 bases between. Germline loops: CDR1 MNHEY, CDR2 SVGAGI. The CDR3 DNA reads as TGTGCCAGCAGTTACTCGACGGGGAAGTTTAATGAAAAACTGTTTTTT. Translating it yields CASSYSTGKFNEKLFF.

The CDR3 nucleotides are TGTGCCAGCAGCCCGACTAGGATGTTGCAGTATTTT. It specifies CASSPTRMLQYF. The chain recombines TRBV14 with TRBJ2-3; D might be TRBD2 (6 bases). The V gene lost 4 bases and the J gene lost 11 bases, with 13 bases spanning the gap. The CDR3 loop spans 12 amino acids. The germline V gene has CDR1 SGHDN and CDR2 FVKESK.

The chain employs TRBV10-3 and TRBJ2-7, with no clear D. The CDR3 has 11 amino acids. Trimming pared 10 bases from V and 3 bases from J, leaving 10 bases between. Germline CDR1 ENHRY, CDR2 SYGVKD. The CDR3 coding sequence is TGTGCCACCATATCCGGCTACGAGCAGTACTTC. This encodes CATISGYEQYF.

This clonotype came up a few times. This chain joins TRBV6-1 and TRBJ2-6; 8 bases line up with TRBD1. The CDR3 spans 19 residues. V shed 5 bases and J 0 bases; nucleotides not matched to a gene: 12. Germline values: CDR1 MNHNS, CDR2 SASEGT. CDR3 loop: CASSQRGTGLYSGANVLTF. The CDR3 DNA is TGTGCCAGCAGTCAAAGGGGGACAGGTCTTTACTCTGGGGCCAACGTCCTGACTTTC.

CDR3 protein: CSVLGGDTYEQYF. The DNA for the CDR3 is TGCAGCGTTTTGGGGGGAGACACTTACGAGCAGTACTTC. V usage is TRBV29-1 and J usage is TRBJ2-4, with D possibly TRBD2 on 6 matching bases. The DNA end is more similar to TRBJ2-7, so the J call may be wrong. This CDR3 comprises 13 residues. Germline assignment: CDR1 SQVTM and CDR2 ANQGSEA.

This clonotype has just a few counts. The rearrangement uses TRBV4-2 and TRBJ1-6, with 9 bases identical to TRBD1. CDR3 size: 17 residues. V shed 3 bases, J shed 7 bases, and the junction held 10 bases outside the gene matches. Germline V gene sequence: CDR1 LGHNA, CDR2 YNFKEQ. CDR3 loop: CASSHPPGQGLNSPLHF. The CDR3 DNA reads as TGTGCCAGCAGCCACCCTCCGGGACAGGGATTAAATTCACCCCTCCACTTT.

This chain connects TRBV7-9 to TRBJ2-7; possibly TRBD2 for D (6 bases). The germline V gene has CDR1 SEHNR and CDR2 FQNEAQ (reference sequence). CDR3 length: 13 residues. V lost 1 base and J lost 7, with 11 bases in between. CDR3 sequence: CASSLVEGWEQYF. In DNA form, the CDR3 reads TGTGCCAGCAGCTTAGTGGAGGGCTGGGAGCAGTACTTC.

The gene calls are TRBV29-1 and TRBJ2-7; 9 bases line up with TRBD1. This CDR3 has 15 residues. Trimming took 0 bases from V and 6 from J; bases not matched to a gene: 9. Germline CDR1 SQVTM, CDR2 ANQGSEA. The CDR3 region has the DNA TGCAGCGTTGAAGATGCAGGGACAGGGATATCCGAGCAGTACTTC. This codes for CSVEDAGTGISEQYF.